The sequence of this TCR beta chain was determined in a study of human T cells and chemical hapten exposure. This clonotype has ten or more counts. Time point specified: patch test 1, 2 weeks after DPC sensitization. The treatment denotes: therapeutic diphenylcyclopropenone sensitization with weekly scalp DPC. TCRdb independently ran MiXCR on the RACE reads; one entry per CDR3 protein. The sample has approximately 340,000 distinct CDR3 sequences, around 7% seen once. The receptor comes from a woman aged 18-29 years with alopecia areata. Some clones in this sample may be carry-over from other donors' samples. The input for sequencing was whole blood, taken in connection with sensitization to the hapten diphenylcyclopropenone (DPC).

CDR3: CASSPRQPTDTQYF. In nucleotides, the CDR3 is TGTGCCAGCAGTCCCCGGCAGCCGACAGATACGCAGTATTTT. The gene calls are TRBV6-2 or TRBV6-3 and TRBJ2-3; D is unclear. Germline V gene sequence: CDR1 MNHEY, CDR2 SVGEGT. V lost 5 bases and J lost 3, with 12 bases in between. The CDR3 runs 14 residues.